These 27 T cell receptor beta chains were sequenced from one sample in a study of T-cell memory formation after mild COVID-19. Using its own MiXCR run on the 5' RACE reads, TCRdb lists one record per CDR3 protein. Of roughly 300,000 distinct CDR3 sequences listed, roughly 15% are singletons. Sequenced material: PBMCs or a T cell subset sorted from them (not recorded which). The receptors derive from a man younger than 35 who had mild COVID-19 (a few samples of this study predate the infection). Cell type and time point are not known.

This clonotype was found a few times. The chain has TRBV6-5 and TRBJ1-4; perhaps TRBD1 as D (6 bases). The CDR3 extends over 16 amino acids. Trimming removed 5 bases at V and 9 bases at J, with 22 bases between. Looked up from germline, CDR1 is MNHEY and CDR2 is SVGAGI. The CDR3 bases are TGTGCCAGCAGTCACTGGGAGGGGGGATCTGTGCAAAAACTGTTTTTT. It specifies CASSHWEGGSVQKLFF.

In its sample, this clonotype was seen a few times. J is TRBJ2-5 and V is TRBV20-1, with D possibly TRBD2 on 5 matching bases. The CDR3 totals 11 residues. V was trimmed by 6 bases and J by 4 bases, leaving 9 bases between them. The V gene's germline CDR1 is DFQATT and CDR2 SNEGSKA (reference sequence). The CDR3 here is CSAQRVETQYF. As DNA, the CDR3 is TGCAGTGCGCAGAGGGTAGAGACCCAGTACTTC.

This clonotype was counted many times. This rearrangement joins TRBV12-3 or TRBV12-4 to TRBJ2-5, with 13 positions matching TRBD2. CDR3 length: 14 amino acids. The V segment lost 3 bases and the J segment 5 bases; nucleotides outside the gene matches: 0. CDR3 coding DNA: TGTGCCAGCAGTTTGGGACTAGCGGGGGAGACCCAGTACTTC. It yields the protein CASSLGLAGETQYF.

This clonotype turned up a few times. The genes are TRBV5-1 and TRBJ2-1; the D is unclear. This CDR3 comprises 14 residues. Per the germline V gene, CDR1 is SGHRS and CDR2 is YFSETQ. The V and J ends lost 1 base and 7 bases respectively, with 12 bases between them. The CDR3 DNA reads as TGCGCCAGCAGCTTGACCAGGCCGACTAATGAGCAGTTCTTC. The encoded protein is CASSLTRPTNEQFF.

The chain carries TRBV29-1 and TRBJ2-7; D possibly uses TRBD1 or TRBD2 (5 bases each). The V gene's germline CDR1 is SQVTM and CDR2 ANQGSEA. Trimming removed 0 bases from V and 4 bases from J, with 10 bases in between. The CDR3 loop spans 13 amino acids. CDR3 bases: TGCAGCGTTGAAGATTCGAGGGGTTACGAGCAGTACTTC. It yields the protein CSVEDSRGYEQYF.

The CDR3 reads CASRKTPRGNYGYTF. CDR3 nucleotides: TGTGCCAGCAGAAAGACCCCCAGGGGCAACTATGGCTACACCTTC. This sequence joins TRBV6-2 or TRBV6-3 and TRBJ1-2, with D perhaps matching TRBD1 (6 bases). The CDR3 spans 15 residues. Trimming took off 6 bases at V and 2 bases at J, with 16 bases between the two ends. Germline CDR1 reads MNHEY; CDR2 reads SVGEGT.

The rearrangement uses TRBV5-1 and TRBJ1-2, with D possibly matching TRBD1 (6 bases). CDR1 and CDR2 (germline): SGHRS, YFSETQ. CDR3 size: 13 residues. Between the trimmed V and J ends, which lost 5 bases and 6 bases, there was a span of 14 bases. CDR3 in amino acids: CASRAQGIDGYTF. CDR3 DNA: TGCGCCAGCAGAGCACAGGGTATTGATGGCTACACCTTC.

This clonotype was observed a few times. This chain connects TRBV5-1 to TRBJ2-6; 9 nucleotides align to TRBD1. The V gene end was trimmed by 4 bases and the J gene end by 0 bases; junction bases not matched to a gene: 8. CDR1 is SGHRS, CDR2 YFSETQ, per germline. CDR3 length: 18 amino acids. CDR3 protein: CASSVRDRESSGANVLTF. CDR3 in DNA: TGCGCCAGCAGCGTACGGGACAGGGAAAGCTCTGGGGCCAACGTCCTGACTTTC.

This chain joins TRBV29-1 and TRBJ2-7; TRBD1 matches at 8 bases. V trimming: 6 bases; J trimming: 3 bases; junction bases outside the gene matches: 7. This CDR3 has 13 amino acids. The germline V gene encodes CDR1 SQVTM and CDR2 ANQGSEA. The DNA for the CDR3 is TGCAGCGTCGGGACAGGCGGCTTCTACGAGCAGTACTTC. Amino acid sequence: CSVGTGGFYEQYF.

The rearrangement uses TRBV4-3 and TRBJ2-1, with D hard to call. V gave up 1 base and J gave up 13 bases, with 14 bases separating them. There are 13 residues in the CDR3. The germline gives CDR1 LGHNA, CDR2 YSLEER. The CDR3: CASSQARSSSQFF. In DNA form, the CDR3 reads TGCGCCAGCAGCCAAGCGCGTTCCTCTAGTCAGTTCTTC.

The chain employs TRBV4-1 and TRBJ2-4; D is undetermined. The CDR3 contains 16 residues. From germline, CDR1 is MGHRA and CDR2 YSYEKL. Trimming took off 4 bases at V and 1 base at J, with 14 bases between the two ends. The CDR3 protein is CASSLIWRLAKNIQYF. The CDR3, as DNA: TGCGCCAGCAGCCTCATCTGGCGTCTTGCCAAAAACATTCAGTACTTC.

In its sample, this clonotype was seen a few times. The V and J genes are TRBV20-1 and TRBJ1-1; D call uncertain. CDR3 length: 12 residues. V lost 4 bases, J lost 0 bases, and 6 bases lay in between. CDR1 is DFQATT, CDR2 SNEGSKA, per germline (reference sequence). CDR3 sequence: CSAKRVNTEAFF. The CDR3 region has the DNA TGCAGTGCTAAAAGGGTGAACACTGAAGCTTTCTTT.

This clonotype occurred a few times. This chain connects TRBV12-3 or TRBV12-4 to TRBJ1-5, with D unresolved. Trimming pared 7 bases from V and 5 bases from J, leaving 15 bases between. The CDR3 is made up of 14 amino acids. As DNA, the CDR3 is TGTGCCAGCACCTTAGGGCAGGCCCATCAGCCCCAGCATTTT. Translating gives CASTLGQAHQPQHF.

The genes are TRBV5-4 and TRBJ2-7; maybe TRBD2 (5 bases). V lost 2 bases and J lost 5, with 14 bases in between. Germline CDR1 and CDR2: SGHNT and YYREEE (reference sequence). This CDR3 contains 14 residues. CDR3 loop: CASSFGGLPDEQYV. The CDR3 bases are TGTGCCAGCAGCTTCGGAGGACTCCCGGACGAGCAGTACGTC.

This clonotype occurred a few times. The rearrangement links TRBV7-2 to TRBJ2-6; D call uncertain. CDR1 SGHTA and CDR2 FQGNSA come from the germline V gene. The CDR3 sequence is 14 residues long. The V gene lost 5 bases and the J gene lost 2 bases, with 7 bases spanning the gap. The CDR3 bases are TGTGCCAGCAGCGTCCCCCCTGGGGCCAACGTCCTGACTTTC. Its protein is CASSVPPGANVLTF.

This clonotype came up a few times. The chain joins TRBV20-1 to TRBJ1-2, with 7 bases lining up with TRBD1. Germline trimming cut 4 bases from V and 5 bases from J; bases unmatched to any gene: 1. This CDR3 comprises 11 residues. From germline, CDR1 is DFQATT and CDR2 SNEGSKA (reference sequence). CDR3 protein: CSAKQGYGYTF. The CDR3 DNA reads as TGCAGTGCTAAACAGGGGTATGGCTACACCTTC.

The V call is TRBV5-1, the J call TRBJ1-1; D remains ambiguous. Germline assignment: CDR1 SGHRS and CDR2 YFSETQ. V shed 4 bases and J shed 4 bases, with 20 bases lying between them. The CDR3 extends over 16 amino acids. For the CDR3, the DNA is TGCGCCAGCAGCCCGGGAGGCGTCGCGGTGGGCACTGAAGCTTTCTTT. Its translation: CASSPGGVAVGTEAFF.

The genes are TRBV7-8 and TRBJ1-5, with TRBD1 as a possible D gene (5 bases). The CDR3 spans 16 residues. The germline V and J ends were trimmed by 4 bases and 0 bases, with 13 bases remaining between them. CDR1 is SGHVS, CDR2 FQNEAQ, per germline. CDR3 residues: CASSSQGPNSNQPQHF. CDR3 sequence (DNA): TGTGCCAGCAGCTCCCAGGGTCCCAATAGCAATCAGCCCCAGCATTTT.

The chain is built from TRBV12-3 or TRBV12-4 and TRBJ1-2, with unresolved D. The CDR3 loop spans 15 amino acids. Between the trimmed V and J ends, which lost 6 bases and 0 bases, there was a span of 14 bases. CDR3 DNA: TGTGCCAGCAGGGGGTGGGGATCGACTAACTATGGCTACACCTTC. Its translation is CASRGWGSTNYGYTF.

This clonotype has a handful of counts. This chain uses TRBV5-1 with TRBJ2-7; 9 bases fit TRBD1. The V gene's germline CDR1 is SGHRS and CDR2 YFSETQ. The V and J ends lost 4 bases and 5 bases, in that order; junction bases with no gene match: 10. The CDR3 is 15 amino acids. CDR3 region: CASSGTGGNIDEQYF. The CDR3 DNA reads as TGCGCCAGCAGCGGAACAGGGGGCAACATCGACGAGCAGTACTTC.

Ten or more counts support this clonotype. This chain joins TRBV7-9 and TRBJ2-7, with D unresolved. Trimming left V 5 bases short and J 3 bases short, with 8 bases between. Germline CDR1 reads SEHNR; CDR2 reads FQNEAQ (reference sequence). The CDR3 runs 12 residues. The CDR3 here is CASSQLNYEQYV. For the CDR3, the DNA is TGTGCCAGCAGCCAGCTGAACTACGAGCAGTACGTC.

V usage is TRBV4-3 and J usage is TRBJ1-1; the D gene is possibly TRBD1 (5 bases). The CDR3 has 15 residues. Germline CDR1 reads LGHNA; CDR2 reads YSLEER. V was clipped by 3 bases and J by 2 bases, with 13 bases between them. CDR3 loop: CASSQDQGLNTEAFF. CDR3 coding DNA: TGCGCCAGCAGCCAGGACCAGGGTCTCAACACTGAAGCTTTCTTT.

This chain connects TRBV5-4 to TRBJ2-7; possibly TRBD1 for D (6 bases). CDR3 size: 12 residues. Germline loops: CDR1 SGHNT, CDR2 YYREEE (reference sequence). The V end lost 2 bases, the J end lost 6 bases, and 9 bases lay between the germline ends. The CDR3 is CASSLQGIEQYF. DNA of the CDR3: TGTGCCAGCAGCTTACAGGGAATCGAGCAGTACTTC.

The rearrangement links TRBV4-3 to TRBJ1-2, with a tentative D call TRBD1 (5 bases). The CDR3 extends over 15 amino acids. The germline V and J ends were trimmed by 2 bases and 8 bases, with 18 bases remaining between them. Germline loops: CDR1 LGHNA, CDR2 YSLEER. CDR3 residues: CASSQRFAGGEGYTF. The CDR3 DNA sequence: TGCGCCAGCAGCCAAAGATTCGCGGGGGGTGAAGGCTACACCTTC.

The chain couples TRBV9 to TRBJ1-3; D gene unclear. The length of the CDR3 is 14 residues. Trimming took 2 bases from V and 0 from J, leaving 6 bases between them. Germline CDR1 is SGDLS and CDR2 is YYNGEE. The CDR3 DNA follows: TGTGCCAGCAGCGTCGAAGCCTCTGGAAACACCATATATTTT. Protein product: CASSVEASGNTIYF. The full variable domain, completed using reference TRBV9 and TRBJ1-3, is DSGVTQTPKHLITATGQRVTLRCSPRSGDLSVYWYQQSLDQGLQFLIQYYNGEERAKGNILERFSAQQFPDLHSELNLSSLELGDSALYFCASSVEASGNTIYFGEGSWLTVV.

The V call is TRBV18, the J call TRBJ2-7, with 7 bases lining up with TRBD1. The CDR3 length is 14 residues. Germline V gene lookup returns CDR1 KGHSH and CDR2 LQKENI. Unmatched junction bases numbered 1, after V lost 2 bases and J lost 0 bases. The CDR3 sequence is CASSPWDSSYEQYF. CDR3 nucleotides: TGTGCCAGCTCACCATGGGACAGCTCCTACGAGCAGTACTTC.

The sample holds a few counts of this clonotype. The chain has TRBV6-5 and TRBJ2-6, with 7 bases aligning to TRBD1. The trim removed 2 bases at V and 2 bases at J, leaving 6 bases unmatched. Germline CDR1 reads MNHEY; CDR2 reads SVGAGI. This CDR3 contains 17 residues. CDR3 amino acids: CASSYTITGAGANVLTF. CDR3 in DNA: TGTGCCAGCAGTTACACGATTACAGGGGCTGGGGCCAACGTCCTGACTTTC.